This T cell receptor (beta chain) was documented in a study of blood T cell repertoires in COVID-19. About the research overall: Some COVID-19 samples were acute and others convalescent; all came from the United States, Italy and Spain. In each case, the material was cDNA or gDNA derived from T cells, B-cell-depleted T cells, or PBMCs.

The germline V gene has CDR1 SEHNR and CDR2 FQNEAQ (reference sequence). V shed 5 bases and J shed 1 base, with 11 bases lying between them. The CDR3 contains 15 residues. Per the authors' pipeline: Amplification of reference gene primers provided the estimated nucleated cell counts. TCRdb keeps only in-frame clones here, not all; method: immunoSEQ multiplex PCR. V and J calls and clone size are given by that table; D and trimming were obtained from the DNA. The sample lists 150,000 to 200,000 clones; more than 80% were seen once. This clone has only a few counts. Patients at the Seattle site were enrolled during active infection and followed longitudinally.

Sequences were obtained from peripheral blood. This chain connects TRBV7-9 to TRBJ2-2; D ambiguous. The TCR was taken from a woman between 40 and 55 years old with COVID-19, enrolled during active disease. DNA of the CDR3: TGTGCCAGCAGCCCAGTCCTTAAGAACACCGGGGAGCTGTTTTTT. Protein sequence: CASSPVLKNTGELFF.